A single sample gave rise to the 15 T cell receptor beta chains below, sequenced in a study of T cell changes during pregnancy in multiple sclerosis. Only in-frame clones appear in the TCRdb table, and some are missing; sequencing was by immunoSEQ multiplex PCR. The sample lists just over 40,000 clones, roughly nine tenths occurring once. The material was CD4+ T cells from peripheral blood mononuclear cells, obtained in the first trimester of pregnancy. Receptors originate from a female donor with multiple sclerosis, enrolled in a pregnancy study.

CDR3 sequence reads: CASSLSVGTEAFF. As DNA, the CDR3 is TGTGCCAGCAGCTTGAGTGTCGGCACTGAAGCTTTCTTT. The chain links TRBV7-8 to TRBJ1-1, with D unclear. Trimming removed 3 bases from V and 4 bases from J, with 9 bases in between. CDR3 length: 13 residues. Per germline, CDR1 SGHVS and CDR2 FQNEAQ.

The V gene is TRBV7-7, the J gene TRBJ1-3, with D perhaps TRBD1 (5 bases). This CDR3 is 15 amino acids long. The germline V and J ends were trimmed by 2 bases and 4 bases, with 12 bases remaining between them. The germline CDR1 and CDR2 sequences are SSHAT and FNYEAQ (reference sequence). The CDR3 nucleotides read TGTGCCAGCAGCTTATCGACAGCCATAGGAAACACCATATATTTT. It codes for CASSLSTAIGNTIYF.

The chain recombines TRBV2 with TRBJ1-4, with 10 bases that match TRBD1. CDR1 is SNHLY and CDR2 is FYNNEI in the germline V gene. This CDR3 region has 12 residues. V was pared by 6 bases and J by 8 bases, with 0 bases of the junction left unmatched. CDR3 region: CASRGQGEKLFF. In DNA, the CDR3 is TGTGCCAGCAGGGGACAGGGGGAAAAACTGTTTTTT.

The chain couples TRBV7-2 to TRBJ2-1; D is undetermined. The CDR3 runs to 14 residues. Germline loops: CDR1 SGHTA, CDR2 FQGNSA. V lost 5 bases and J lost 8, with 16 bases in between. In DNA, the CDR3 is TGTGCCAGCAGCCCTGAGGCCTTCTCCCATGAGCAGTTCTTC. This codes for CASSPEAFSHEQFF.

This clone was counted only a few times. J is TRBJ2-1 and V is TRBV5-5, with D perhaps TRBD1 (6 bases). Germline V gene sequence: CDR1 SGHKS, CDR2 YYEKEE (reference sequence). CDR3 length: 15 residues. Deletions cut 1 base from V and 5 bases from J, with 13 bases between. The CDR3 spells CASSLSSQGDNEQFF. DNA for the CDR3: TGTGCCAGCAGCTTGAGCTCACAGGGTGACAATGAGCAGTTCTTC.

The chain carries TRBV4-3 and TRBJ2-1; weak D call: TRBD1 (7 bases). This CDR3 is built from 17 residues. Per the germline V gene, CDR1 is LGHNA and CDR2 is YSLEER. Trimming cost V 2 bases and J 0 bases, with 14 bases left between them. In DNA, the CDR3 is TGCGCCAGCAGCCAACCAGGGGGGTCCTCCTCCTACAATGAGCAGTTCTTC. Encoded protein: CASSQPGGSSSYNEQFF.

The V call is TRBV2, the J call TRBJ2-5; D is perhaps TRBD1 (5 bases). The germline V gene encodes CDR1 SNHLY and CDR2 FYNNEI. The CDR3 totals 15 residues. The V end lost 3 bases, the J end lost 1 base, and 12 bases lay between the germline ends. In DNA form, the CDR3 reads TGTGCCAGCAGTGACAGGGTTTCCTTCCAAGAGACCCAGTACTTC. It codes for CASSDRVSFQETQYF.

The V and J genes are TRBV27 and TRBJ2-6; 10 nucleotides align to TRBD1. The CDR3 length is 17 residues. Per the germline V gene, CDR1 is MNHEY and CDR2 is SMNVEV (reference sequence). After removal of 7 bases from V and 0 bases from J, the junction contained 6 bases not matched to a gene. As DNA, the CDR3 is TGTGCCAGCATGGCGGGACAGGGGAGCTCTGGGGCCAACGTCCTGACTTTC. This translates into CASMAGQGSSGANVLTF.

This clone appeared once. The CDR3 sequence: CASSIREGSYEQYF. CDR3 DNA sequence: TGTGCCAGCTCAATACGGGAGGGCTCCTACGAGCAGTACTTC. The genes are TRBV18 and TRBJ2-7, with 8 bases matching TRBD2. Germline values: CDR1 KGHSH, CDR2 LQKENI. The length of the CDR3 is 14 residues. Trimming took 5 bases from V and 0 from J; bases not matched to a gene: 3.

This chain links TRBV25-1 with TRBJ1-2; no definite D call. This CDR3 is built from 15 residues. Germline V gene sequence: CDR1 MGHDK, CDR2 SYGVNS. V gave up 4 bases and J gave up 4 bases, with 16 bases separating them. The CDR3 loop reads CASSVTPPVPYGYTF. CDR3 coding DNA: TGTGCCAGCAGTGTGACACCGCCAGTCCCCTATGGCTACACCTTC.

CDR3 residues: CASSPTTSGRDLAQYF. The CDR3 bases are TGTGCCAGCAGCCCAACGACTAGCGGGAGGGATTTGGCCCAGTACTTC. The chain joins TRBV7-9 to TRBJ2-5; 14 bases fit TRBD2. The CDR3 is 16 residues long. CDR1 is SEHNR, CDR2 FQNEAQ, per germline (reference sequence). After removal of 5 bases from V and 9 bases from J, the junction contained 11 bases not matched to a gene.

This clone was counted a single time. V gene TRBV6-5 combines with J gene TRBJ1-3, with D perhaps TRBD1 (5 bases). The germline V and J ends were trimmed by 0 bases and 8 bases, with 17 bases remaining between them. This CDR3 has 16 residues. Per the germline V gene, CDR1 is MNHEY and CDR2 is SVGAGI. The CDR3 sequence is CASSYSGDGTRHTIYF. CDR3 DNA sequence: TGTGCCAGCAGTTACTCCGGGGACGGGACTCGGCACACCATATATTTT.

The count of this clone is one. The CDR3: CASSLKSGYPTGANVLTF. CDR3 in DNA: TGTGCCAGCAGCTTAAAGTCGGGATATCCTACTGGGGCCAACGTCCTGACTTTC. The chain uses TRBV7-9 and TRBJ2-6; TRBD2 is a possible D gene (5 bases). Germline CDR1 is SEHNR and CDR2 is FQNEAQ (reference sequence). The V gene lost 2 bases and the J gene lost 2 bases, with 16 bases spanning the gap. The CDR3 extends over 18 amino acids.

V gene TRBV5-8 combines with J gene TRBJ2-3, with 9 bases fitting TRBD2. The CDR3 consists of 16 residues. V dropped 4 bases and J dropped 4; count of bases not matched to a gene: 10. Germline V lookup: CDR1 SGHTS, CDR2 YDEGEE. CDR3 in amino acids: CASSGVAGAWSDTQYF. The CDR3 region has the DNA TGTGCCAGCAGCGGGGTAGCGGGAGCGTGGTCAGATACGCAGTATTTT.

V is TRBV5-5 and J is TRBJ1-2; 7 bases align to TRBD1. The J segment lost 8 bases and the V segment lost 4 bases, leaving 5 bases of the junction unmatched. The CDR3 runs 12 residues. The germline gives CDR1 SGHKS, CDR2 YYEKEE (reference sequence). The CDR3 reads CASSLDRAGYTF. The CDR3 DNA sequence: TGTGCCAGCAGCCTTGACAGGGCAGGCTACACCTTC.